In this sample, the clone carrying this TCR beta chain turned up once. Assay used: immunoSEQ multiplex PCR; TCRdb lists only in-frame clones, some missing. The repertoire holds tens of thousands of clones, with around 84% as singletons. The data were taken from a study of blood T cell repertoires in COVID-19. Study background: Whether acute or convalescent, the COVID-19 samples came from the United States, Italy and Spain. T cells, B-cell-depleted T cells, or PBMCs supplied cDNA or gDNA.

V lost 5 bases and J lost 1; bases outside the gene matches: 5. CDR1 is SGHTA and CDR2 is FQGNSA in the germline V gene. CDR3 size: 16 residues. The sample comprised peripheral blood. The chain employs TRBV7-2 and TRBJ2-6, with 7 positions matching TRBD1. This receptor was identified in a man aged 60 to 75 with acute or convalescent COVID-19. CDR3 sequence: CASSVLTGSGANVLTF. DNA for the CDR3: TGTGCCAGCAGCGTACTGACAGGGTCTGGGGCCAACGTCCTGACTTTC.